The clone carrying this T cell receptor beta chain was counted a few times. What it binds is unknown. V lost 2 bases to trimming and J lost 2 bases, with 15 bases between them. This CDR3 contains 16 residues. Germline CDR1 reads SNHLY; CDR2 reads FYNNEI. The sample originates from a study of T cell responses to AZD1222 COVID-19 vaccine. Broader study findings: Nearly half of the spike-specific TCRs reportedly recognize variant regions that carry no mutations.

Sequenced by immunoSEQ multiplex PCR; TCRdb stores in-frame clones only, minus some. The repertoire holds 100,000 or so clones, with about 88% as singletons. The gene calls are TRBV2 and TRBJ1-2; no clear D gene. The source material was peripheral blood, sampled on day 0 of AZD1222 vaccination. The sequence was obtained from an adult in good health. Here the CDR3 DNA reads TGTGCCAGCAGTGAATCGGCTGGGGTGCGGAACTATGGCTACACCTTC. This sequence encodes CASSESAGVRNYGYTF.